This T cell receptor beta chain originates from a study of lymphopenia after photon versus proton radiotherapy. The data were produced by immunoSEQ multiplex PCR, yet TCRdb's version contains in-frame clones alone and is incomplete. The sample shows tens of thousands of clones, 90% to 95% of them seen only once. The CDR3 spans 14 residues. Trimming left V 4 bases short and J 3 bases short, with 10 bases between. Germline CDR1 is SGDLS and CDR2 is YYNGEE. This specimen consisted of peripheral blood, obtained from a patient treated with photon-based radiotherapy. V gene TRBV9 combines with J gene TRBJ2-2, with D hard to call. The receptor was isolated from a man aged 60 to 75 with cholangiocarcinoma. This CDR3 reads CASSPTSYTGELFF. The DNA for the CDR3 is TGTGCCAGCAGCCCGACTTCTTACACCGGGGAGCTGTTTTTT.